Shown below are 16 T cell receptor beta chains from a single sample sequenced in a study of blood T cell repertoires in COVID-19. This table comes from immunoSEQ multiplex PCR, and its TCRdb copy is limited to in-frame clones, with some not included. In the table there are approximately 120,000 clones, approximately 68% of which are singletons. Sequenced sample: peripheral blood. These receptors were taken from a woman aged 70 to 79 with acute or convalescent COVID-19.

This clone showed up just a few times. The V call is TRBV28, the J call TRBJ2-1, with D possibly being TRBD2 (6 bases). Trimming took off 1 base at V and 9 bases at J, with 16 bases between the two ends. The CDR3 covers 15 residues. The germline CDR1 and CDR2 sequences are MDHEN and SYDVKM. The CDR3 protein is CASSLLGGDVGEQFF. The CDR3 DNA is TGTGCCAGCAGTTTATTGGGGGGAGATGTCGGTGAGCAGTTCTTC.

This clone was seen once. The chain employs TRBV19 and TRBJ2-7; the match to TRBD1 covers 9 bases. Germline V gene data show CDR1 as LNHDA and CDR2 as SQIVND (reference sequence). V shed 3 bases, J shed 1 base, and the junction held 4 bases outside the gene matches. The CDR3 totals 15 residues. The CDR3 sequence is CASSIGGTGSYEQYF. The CDR3 DNA follows: TGTGCCAGTAGTATCGGGGGGACAGGGTCCTACGAGCAGTACTTC.

The V call is TRBV6-2 or TRBV6-3, the J call TRBJ2-2, with 9 nucleotides matching TRBD2. CDR1 is MNHEY, CDR2 SVGEGT, per germline. The trim removed 5 bases at V and 3 bases at J, leaving 1 base unmatched. The CDR3 totals 14 residues. As DNA, the CDR3 is TGTGCCAGCAGTAGACTAGCGGACACCGGGGAGCTGTTTTTT. Amino acids: CASSRLADTGELFF.

The rearrangement uses TRBV7-6 and TRBJ2-7; maybe TRBD1 (6 bases). Between the trimmed V and J ends, which lost 5 bases and 6 bases, there was a span of 14 bases. This CDR3 contains 13 residues. Germline CDR1 and CDR2: SGHVS and FNYEAQ. The CDR3 reads CASSPQQGSEQYF. For the CDR3, the DNA is TGTGCCAGCAGCCCGCAACAGGGATCCGAGCAGTACTTC. The variable domain in full, completed from reference TRBV7-6 and TRBJ2-7, reads GAGVSQSPRYKVTKRGQDVALRCDPISGHVSLYWYRQALGQGPEFLTYFNYEAQQDKSGLPNDRFSAERPEGSISTLTIQRTEQRDSAMYRCASSPQQGSEQYFGPGTRLTVT.

The chain couples TRBV7-3 to TRBJ2-2; TRBD2 is a possible D gene (6 bases). The germline V gene encodes CDR1 SGHTA and CDR2 FQGTGA. The CDR3 loop spans 13 amino acids. The germline V and J ends were trimmed by 5 bases and 6 bases, with 10 bases remaining between them. The CDR3 DNA follows: TGTGCCAGCAGCGCCAGACTAGCCGGGGAGCTGTTTTTT. Protein product: CASSARLAGELFF.

The chain carries TRBV18 and TRBJ2-1, with D unclear. The CDR3 has 14 residues. V lost 2 bases to trimming and J lost 1 base, with 6 bases between them. Germline-derived CDR1 and CDR2 are KGHSH and LQKENI. The CDR3 bases are TGTGCCAGCTCACCAGTTCAGTCCTACAATGAGCAGTTCTTC. This translates into CASSPVQSYNEQFF.

The V and J genes are TRBV2 and TRBJ1-1; TRBD1 might be the D (6 bases). Germline V CDR1 and CDR2: SNHLY, FYNNEI. Trimming shortened V by 5 bases and J by 7 bases, and 11 bases separated the two germline ends. This CDR3 has 12 amino acids. CDR3 in amino acids: CASSQDSLEAFF. The CDR3 nucleotides read TGTGCCAGCAGTCAGGACAGTCTTGAAGCTTTCTTT.

This sequence joins TRBV5-1 and TRBJ2-5; D might be TRBD2 (6 bases). Germline-derived CDR1 and CDR2 are SGHRS and YFSETQ. Trimming removed 0 bases at V and 2 bases at J, with 11 bases between. The CDR3 sequence is 15 residues long. In DNA form, the CDR3 reads TGCGCCAGCAGCTTGGTCGGGGGAAAACAAGAGACCCAGTACTTC. Translation: CASSLVGGKQETQYF.

This chain uses TRBV19 with TRBJ2-3; 13 bases agree with TRBD2. Germline trimming cut 3 bases from V and 5 bases from J; bases unmatched to any gene: 11. Germline V lookup: CDR1 LNHDA, CDR2 SQIVND (reference sequence). This CDR3 comprises 18 residues. The CDR3 DNA sequence: TGTGCCAGTAGTATGTTCTGGACTAGCGGGAGCGGTGGAGATACGCAGTATTTT. It encodes CASSMFWTSGSGGDTQYF.

The chain has TRBV30 and TRBJ1-5, with 7 bases identical to TRBD1. V was pared by 4 bases and J by 7 bases, with 4 bases of the junction left unmatched. The CDR3 contains 12 residues. Germline loops: CDR1 GTSNPN, CDR2 SVGIG (reference sequence). The CDR3 nucleotides read TGTGCCTGGAATGCAGGGGGACAGCCCCAGCATTTT. Its translation: CAWNAGGQPQHF.

In its sample, this clone was seen many times. This rearrangement joins TRBV5-1 to TRBJ2-7; D is ambiguous. This CDR3 is 13 amino acids long. In germline, CDR1 is SGHRS, CDR2 YFSETQ. Trimming removed 4 bases at V and 5 bases at J, with 13 bases between. CDR3 sequence (DNA): TGCGCCAGCAGCCCCGGGTCTCGCGACGAGCAGTACTTC. Encoded protein: CASSPGSRDEQYF.

The chain recombines TRBV28 with TRBJ2-5; 7 nucleotides agree with TRBD2. Germline CDR1 MDHEN, CDR2 SYDVKM. The length of the CDR3 is 16 residues. Unmatched junction bases numbered 14, after V lost 5 bases and J lost 5 bases. CDR3: CASSPPGGGDGETQYF. The CDR3 region has the DNA TGTGCCAGCAGTCCACCCGGGGGAGGGGATGGCGAGACCCAGTACTTC. Full variable domain (remainder filled in from reference TRBV28 and TRBJ2-5): DVKVTQSSRYLVKRTGEKVFLECVQDMDHENMFWYRQDPGLGLRLIYFSYDVKMKEKGDIPEGYSVSREKKERFSLILESASTNQTSMYLCASSPPGGGDGETQYFGPGTRLLVL.

The chain combines TRBV6-5 with TRBJ1-3; D perhaps matches TRBD1 (6 bases). CDR1 is MNHEY and CDR2 is SVGAGI in the germline V gene. This CDR3 comprises 15 residues. Trimming pared 6 bases from V and 0 bases from J, leaving 12 bases between. CDR3: CASRDRLLSGNTIYF. The CDR3 coding sequence is TGTGCCAGCAGAGACAGGTTACTCTCTGGAAACACCATATATTTT.

This chain uses TRBV14 with TRBJ1-2; 7 bases fit TRBD1. From germline, CDR1 is SGHDN and CDR2 FVKESK. With V trimmed by 3 bases and J by 4 bases, 11 bases remained unmatched. The CDR3 consists of 16 residues. The CDR3 reads CASSQGPQGQAYGYTF. The CDR3 coding sequence is TGTGCCAGCAGCCAGGGACCTCAAGGACAGGCCTATGGCTACACCTTC.

This chain uses TRBV4-2 with TRBJ2-7, with TRBD1 matching 7 bases. This CDR3 has 13 residues. The V gene's germline CDR1 is LGHNA and CDR2 YNFKEQ. Trimming took 4 bases from V and 3 from J; bases not matched to a gene: 3. CDR3 sequence reads: CASSPGQVYEQYF. The CDR3 DNA sequence: TGTGCCAGCAGCCCCGGACAGGTCTACGAGCAGTACTTC.

V gene TRBV19 combines with J gene TRBJ2-7, with TRBD2 matching over 9 bases. V was clipped by 6 bases and J by 0 bases; unmatched bases: 6. Germline-derived CDR1 and CDR2 are LNHDA and SQIVND (reference sequence). The CDR3 spans 15 residues. CDR3 sequence reads: CASSILAGSSYEQYF. The CDR3 DNA reads TGTGCCAGTAGCATACTAGCGGGTAGCTCCTACGAGCAGTACTTC.